Sequencing of this T cell receptor (beta chain) was carried out in a study of blood T cell repertoires in COVID-19. The overall study: From the United States, Italy and Spain came samples of acute and convalescent COVID-19.

CDR1 and CDR2 from the germline V gene are MRHNA and SNTAGT. Deletions cut 8 bases from V and 0 bases from J, with 10 bases between. This CDR3 has 14 residues. Method: immunoSEQ multiplex PCR; TCRdb's copy keeps in-frame clones and lacks some. The sample contains under 95,000 clones, around 90% of which appear only once. The rearrangement uses TRBV6-4 and TRBJ2-2; no definite D call. The source material was peripheral blood. This TCR was recovered from a human donor in a cohort sampled during active COVID-19. The CDR3 DNA is TGTGCCAGCCGGGTCGATCCGAACACCGGGGAGCTGTTTTTT. It is translated as CASRVDPNTGELFF.